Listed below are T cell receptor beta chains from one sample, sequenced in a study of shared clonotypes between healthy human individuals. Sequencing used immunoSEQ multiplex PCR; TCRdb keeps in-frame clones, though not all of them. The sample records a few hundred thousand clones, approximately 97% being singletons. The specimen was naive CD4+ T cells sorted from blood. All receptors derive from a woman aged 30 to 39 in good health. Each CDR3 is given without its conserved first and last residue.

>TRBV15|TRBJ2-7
ATSRDRGTGNEQY
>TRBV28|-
ASSLYSSGRHEQY
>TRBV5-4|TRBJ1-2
ASSLDGGTYT
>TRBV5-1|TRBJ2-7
ASSLDHPGDEQY
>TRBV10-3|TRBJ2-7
AISPAVPLDEQY
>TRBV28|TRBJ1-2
ASSLWGGQYGYT
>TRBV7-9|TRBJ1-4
ASGFTGDEKLF
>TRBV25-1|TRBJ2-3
ASSVSRGTDTQY
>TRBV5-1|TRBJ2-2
ASSTGLARTNTGELF
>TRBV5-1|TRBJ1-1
ASSPDLNTEAF
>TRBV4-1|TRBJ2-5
ASSQSSLGPLPN
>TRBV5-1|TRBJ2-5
ASSLAGTEGETQY
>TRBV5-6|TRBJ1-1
ASSSYRVNTEAF
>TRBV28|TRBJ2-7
ASSFLGYEQY
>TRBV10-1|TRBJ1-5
ASSTDRLPASNQPQH
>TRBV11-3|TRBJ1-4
ASSRTGGDEKLF